This entry describes one T cell receptor (beta chain). The record originates from a study of T cell responses to AZD1222 COVID-19 vaccine. Clones were read by immunoSEQ multiplex PCR, and TCRdb kept only the in-frame ones, dropping some. The sample lists more than 95,000 clones, 87% occurring once. The germline gives CDR1 MDHEN, CDR2 SYDVKM. V lost 5 bases and J lost 7, with 15 bases in between. This CDR3 comprises 14 residues. The rearrangement uses TRBV28 and TRBJ2-1; the D is unclear. The source was peripheral blood, collected on day 0 of AZD1222 vaccination. This receptor was obtained from an adult in good health. The CDR3 here is CASSPGGVMNEQFF. In nucleotides, the CDR3 is TGTGCCAGCAGTCCGGGTGGGGTAATGAATGAGCAGTTCTTC.